This T cell receptor beta chain was captured by sequencing in a study of a mutant IDH1 vaccine in newly diagnosed glioma. The overall study: Vaccination followed radiotherapy alone by 4-6 weeks, or accompanied temozolomide cycles. An approximately 60% male, approximately 38% female split and a mean age of roughly 37 years characterized treated patients.

The sample holds a few counts of this clone. Its specificity is unknown. Stated time point: week 47, end of study. Doses consisted of 300 ug of mutant IDH1 20-mer peptide each, paired with topical imiquimod. Patients, over weeks 1, 3, 5, 7, 11, 15, 19 and 23, received a total of eight vaccinations. The CDR3 has 14 amino acids. Germline CDR1 is MRHNA and CDR2 is SNTAGT. Trimming took 3 bases from V and 1 from J; bases not matched to a gene: 0. Profiling relied on immunoSEQ multiplex PCR, and the TCRdb table lists in-frame clones only, not all of them. The data show around 60,000 clones, with 80% to 85% seen just once and around 4.1% held by the top ten.

The rearrangement uses TRBV6-4 and TRBJ2-3; 8 bases fit TRBD2. The sample here was PBMCs, taken from a glioma patient whose treatment included an IDH1 peptide vaccine. This clonotype was obtained from a young man with glioma. CDR3 bases: TGTGCCAGCAGTGAGCGGGGGGGCACAGATACGCAGTATTTT. Translation: CASSERGGTDTQYF.